This passage covers 27 T cell receptor beta chains from one sample sequenced in a study of type 1 regulatory T cells. The antigens of these receptors remain unknown. From the reads, TCRdb called clonotypes with MiXCR, one entry per CDR3 protein. The sample contains about 62,000 distinct CDR3 sequences, over 50% of which appear only once. The sequenced sample was cultured non-Tr1 T cells, either the whole culture or a sorted T cell fraction (not recorded which). The receptors here all came from a human donor in good health.

This clonotype appeared a few times. The V gene is TRBV6-2 or TRBV6-3, the J gene TRBJ2-7; D ambiguous. The ends were cut back, 0 bases at V and 2 bases at J, with 17 bases in the middle. The CDR3 is 17 amino acids. Germline CDR1 reads MNHEY; CDR2 reads SVGEGT. The CDR3 region is CASSYSADRVTAYEQYF. CDR3 bases: TGTGCCAGCAGTTACTCGGCAGACCGGGTGACCGCCTACGAGCAGTACTTC.

This clonotype appeared a single time. The J gene is TRBJ2-1, the V gene TRBV4-3; D gene unclear. Trimming stripped 0 bases from V and 8 bases from J, with 14 bases between. This CDR3 has 15 residues. The germline gives CDR1 LGHNA, CDR2 YSLEER. The CDR3 reads CASSQESLLRHEQFF. The CDR3 DNA reads TGCGCCAGCAGCCAAGAGTCCTTACTCAGGCATGAGCAGTTCTTC.

The chain joins TRBV27 to TRBJ2-7; unclear D gene. V lost 6 bases to trimming and J lost 3 bases, with 18 bases between them. The CDR3 is 15 amino acids. CDR1 and CDR2 (germline): MNHEY, SMNVEV (reference sequence). CDR3 region: CASSEAIWPNYEQYF. The CDR3 nucleotides are TGTGCCAGCAGCGAAGCCATTTGGCCAAACTACGAGCAGTACTTC.

This chain links TRBV29-1 with TRBJ2-7; perhaps TRBD1 as D (6 bases). V was cut by 6 bases and J by 0 bases, with 15 bases left in between. The CDR3 is 14 residues long. CDR1 and CDR2 from the germline V gene are SQVTM and ANQGSEA. The CDR3 coding sequence is TGCAGCGTAAACCGGGACACGAGCTCCTACGAGCAGTACTTC. It encodes CSVNRDTSSYEQYF.

The chain carries TRBV2 and TRBJ2-3, with D tentatively TRBD2 (6 bases). The CDR3 contains 13 residues. Trimming shortened V by 5 bases and J by 5 bases, and 11 bases separated the two germline ends. CDR1 is SNHLY and CDR2 is FYNNEI in the germline V gene. The CDR3 DNA sequence: TGTGCCAGCAGTACCCTTAGCGGAGATACGCAGTATTTT. Its protein product is CASSTLSGDTQYF.

The chain employs TRBV20-1 and TRBJ2-3; the match to TRBD1 covers 7 bases. V dropped 5 bases and J dropped 6; count of bases not matched to a gene: 11. The CDR3 runs 14 residues. Germline loops: CDR1 DFQATT, CDR2 SNEGSKA (reference sequence). DNA of the CDR3: TGCAGTGCTCGACAGGGCCTGGGTTGGGATACGCAGTATTTT. Translating it yields CSARQGLGWDTQYF.

This clonotype was recorded a few times. The chain uses TRBV6-5 and TRBJ2-4, with D possibly called TRBD1 or TRBD2 (5 bases each). V lost 5 bases and J 1 base, leaving 12 bases between the germline ends. Germline V gene sequence: CDR1 MNHEY, CDR2 SVGAGI. This CDR3 is built from 15 residues. The CDR3 coding sequence is TGTGCCAGCAGTCCCCGCCGGGGCGCCAAAAACATTCAGTACTTC. Protein product: CASSPRRGAKNIQYF.

This chain connects TRBV20-1 to TRBJ2-7; the match to TRBD2 covers 9 bases. The CDR3 sequence is 17 residues long. Losses at the gene ends were 5 bases for V and 2 bases for J; bases not matched to a gene: 16. The germline V gene encodes CDR1 DFQATT and CDR2 SNEGSKA (reference sequence). The CDR3 region is CSAYSGRLEGKTYEQYF. The CDR3 coding sequence is TGCAGTGCTTACAGCGGGAGGCTAGAAGGCAAAACCTACGAGCAGTACTTC.

In its sample, this clonotype was seen a few times. The rearrangement uses TRBV5-1 and TRBJ2-2; the match to TRBD2 covers 12 bases. The germline V gene encodes CDR1 SGHRS and CDR2 YFSETQ. The CDR3 loop spans 15 amino acids. The J segment lost 4 bases and the V segment lost 4 bases, leaving 2 bases of the junction unmatched. CDR3 loop: CASSPTSGSTGELFF. DNA for the CDR3: TGCGCCAGCAGCCCGACTAGCGGGAGCACCGGGGAGCTGTTTTTT.

This clonotype was picked up one time. This chain uses TRBV6-5 with TRBJ2-1; no clear D. Germline V gene data show CDR1 as MNHEY and CDR2 as SVGAGI. V was trimmed by 0 bases and J by 6 bases, leaving 9 bases between them. The CDR3 has 14 amino acids. The CDR3 reads CASSYSRKSNEQFF. The CDR3 coding sequence is TGTGCCAGCAGTTACTCGAGGAAGTCCAATGAGCAGTTCTTC.

This clonotype is labeled as medium-sized. This rearrangement joins TRBV6-1 to TRBJ1-3; 7 nucleotides agree with TRBD1. This CDR3 is built from 14 residues. Germline V gene lookup returns CDR1 MNHNS and CDR2 SASEGT. After removal of 6 bases from V and 2 bases from J, the junction contained 4 bases not matched to a gene. The CDR3 bases are TGTGCCAGCAGGGCGACAGGGCCTGGAAACACCATATATTTT. It is translated as CASRATGPGNTIYF.

The V gene is TRBV6-2 or TRBV6-3, the J gene TRBJ2-7; D ambiguous. Per germline, CDR1 MNHEY and CDR2 SVGEGT. This CDR3 comprises 15 residues. Trimming removed 5 bases from V and 6 bases from J, with 20 bases in between. CDR3 residues: CASSNPNGPLVEQYF. The CDR3 coding sequence is TGTGCCAGCAGTAACCCGAACGGGCCCCTTGTCGAGCAGTACTTC.

The chain carries TRBV12-3 or TRBV12-4 and TRBJ2-3; D is unclear. This CDR3 region has 16 residues. The V end lost 5 bases, the J end lost 4 bases, and 19 bases lay between the germline ends. The CDR3 nucleotides are TGTGCCAGCAGTGTAGGTGGACCCATGGGGTCAGATACGCAGTATTTT. Amino acids: CASSVGGPMGSDTQYF.

The gene calls are TRBV12-3 or TRBV12-4 and TRBJ2-7; possibly TRBD1 for D (5 bases). There are 14 residues in the CDR3. Trimming took off 6 bases at V and 2 bases at J, with 14 bases between the two ends. CDR3 loop: CASRWGSQTYEQYF. The CDR3 DNA sequence: TGTGCCAGCAGATGGGGCTCCCAAACCTACGAGCAGTACTTC.

J is TRBJ2-7 and V is TRBV3-1; 7 nucleotides line up with TRBD2. Trimming removed 5 bases from V and 6 bases from J; junction bases left unmatched: 7. The CDR3 extends over 13 amino acids. Germline assignment: CDR1 LGHDT and CDR2 YNNKEL (reference sequence). For the CDR3, the DNA is TGTGCCAGCAGCTTTAGCGGGCGCCTCGAGCAGTACTTC. Protein: CASSFSGRLEQYF.

The chain uses TRBV20-1 and TRBJ2-3; 14 nucleotides match TRBD2. Germline V CDR1 and CDR2: DFQATT, SNEGSKA (reference sequence). With V trimmed by 2 bases and J by 1 base, 8 bases remained unmatched. This CDR3 spans 18 amino acids. The CDR3 DNA reads as TGCAGTGCTAGATACGGGACTAGCGGGAGTCCCCGCACAGATACGCAGTATTTT. It encodes CSARYGTSGSPRTDTQYF.

The CDR3 DNA reads as TGTGCCAGCAGTGAAGCGGGAGTGGGAACCAGCAATCAGCCCCAGCATTTT. This codes for CASSEAGVGTSNQPQHF. J is TRBJ1-5 and V is TRBV6-1; D unresolved. The CDR3 sequence is 17 residues long. In germline, CDR1 is MNHNS, CDR2 SASEGT. Trimming pared 0 bases from V and 1 base from J, leaving 13 bases between.

The genes are TRBV20-1 and TRBJ1-5; D not certain. Between the trimmed V and J ends, which lost 6 bases and 2 bases, there was a span of 26 bases. The germline V gene has CDR1 DFQATT and CDR2 SNEGSKA (reference sequence). CDR3 size: 18 residues. The CDR3 reads CSAAFHPSQRKGNQPQHF. The CDR3 DNA is TGCAGTGCGGCCTTCCATCCGTCCCAAAGAAAGGGCAATCAGCCCCAGCATTTT.

CDR3 loop: CASSMFLPGNTIYF. DNA for the CDR3: TGTGCCAGCAGCATGTTCCTCCCTGGAAACACCATATATTTT. The chain employs TRBV6-1 and TRBJ1-3, with D hard to call. V lost 6 bases to trimming and J lost 2 bases, with 11 bases between them. CDR1 and CDR2 (germline): MNHNS, SASEGT. The CDR3 totals 14 residues.

The chain links TRBV19 to TRBJ1-1; TRBD1 agrees at 7 bases. This CDR3 has 18 amino acids. Unmatched junction bases numbered 22, after V lost 7 bases and J lost 5 bases. In germline, CDR1 is LNHDA, CDR2 SQIVND (reference sequence). The CDR3: CASTRKGQASHVLTEAFF. DNA for the CDR3: TGTGCCAGTACTCGAAAAGGACAGGCTTCACACGTTTTGACTGAAGCTTTCTTT.

V is TRBV11-2 and J is TRBJ2-7, with TRBD2 matching 8 bases. The ends lost 5 bases at V and 5 bases at J; junction bases unmatched: 14. This CDR3 is 16 amino acids long. Germline CDR1 is SGHAT and CDR2 is FQNNGV. The CDR3: CASSQRNGRALHEQYF. CDR3 coding DNA: TGTGCCAGCAGCCAACGGAACGGGAGGGCCTTGCACGAGCAGTACTTC. Supplemented by reference TRBV11-2 and TRBJ2-7, the full variable domain reads EAGVAQSPRYKIIEKRQSVAFWCNPISGHATLYWYQQILGQGPKLLIQFQNNGVVDDSQLPKDRFSAERLKGVDSTLKIQPAKLEDSAVYLCASSQRNGRALHEQYFGPGTRLTVT.

This chain uses TRBV7-9 with TRBJ2-4; TRBD2 is a possible D gene (5 bases). V lost 1 base and J 8 bases, leaving 6 bases between the germline ends. Germline CDR1 reads SEHNR; CDR2 reads FQNEAQ (reference sequence). CDR3 length equals 12 residues. CDR3 loop: CASSLGRHIQYF. The CDR3 DNA reads TGTGCCAGCAGCTTAGGGAGGCACATTCAGTACTTC.

The chain has TRBV7-9 and TRBJ2-1; TRBD2 aligns across 9 bases. Germline V lookup: CDR1 SEHNR, CDR2 FQNEAQ (reference sequence). The CDR3 runs 14 residues. V lost 8 bases and J lost 7; bases outside the gene matches: 9. CDR3 amino acids: CASLASGTVNEQFF. CDR3 coding DNA: TGTGCCAGCTTAGCTAGCGGGACGGTTAATGAGCAGTTCTTC.

This clonotype is labeled medium-sized. The V gene is TRBV12-3 or TRBV12-4, the J gene TRBJ2-2, with D tentatively TRBD2 (5 bases). The CDR3 length is 15 residues. Trimming removed 6 bases from V and 4 bases from J, with 15 bases in between. The CDR3 bases are TGTGCCAGCAGACCCCAGCTAGCAGGCACCGGGGAGCTGTTTTTT. It codes for CASRPQLAGTGELFF.

The rearrangement uses TRBV19 and TRBJ2-2; TRBD1 is a possible D gene (6 bases). The V gene's germline CDR1 is LNHDA and CDR2 SQIVND (reference sequence). Between the trimmed V and J ends, which lost 10 bases and 6 bases, there was a span of 24 bases. The CDR3 has 16 amino acids. CDR3 nucleotides: TGTGCCACTCAGTCTGTTGGGGGCTCATTGGCCGGGGAGCTGTTTTTT. Translated, it gives CATQSVGGSLAGELFF.

The chain recombines TRBV7-8 with TRBJ1-2, with D perhaps TRBD1 (6 bases). Germline-derived CDR1 and CDR2 are SGHVS and FQNEAQ. The CDR3 loop spans 14 amino acids. V dropped 5 bases and J dropped 3 bases, with 13 bases sitting between them. The CDR3 region is CASSPTHRDYGYTF. In DNA form, the CDR3 reads TGTGCCAGCAGCCCAACCCACAGGGACTATGGCTACACCTTC.

This clonotype was detected a few times. The chain is built from TRBV6-2 or TRBV6-3 and TRBJ2-7; D is perhaps TRBD2 (6 bases). V lost 2 bases and J 3 bases, leaving 29 bases between the germline ends. The CDR3 consists of 20 residues. The germline V gene encodes CDR1 MNHEY and CDR2 SVGEGT. The DNA for the CDR3 is TGTGCCAGCAGTTACACCTCAGCGGGTTTTGTAGCTGGTTCCAACTACGAGCAGTACTTC. It is translated as CASSYTSAGFVAGSNYEQYF.